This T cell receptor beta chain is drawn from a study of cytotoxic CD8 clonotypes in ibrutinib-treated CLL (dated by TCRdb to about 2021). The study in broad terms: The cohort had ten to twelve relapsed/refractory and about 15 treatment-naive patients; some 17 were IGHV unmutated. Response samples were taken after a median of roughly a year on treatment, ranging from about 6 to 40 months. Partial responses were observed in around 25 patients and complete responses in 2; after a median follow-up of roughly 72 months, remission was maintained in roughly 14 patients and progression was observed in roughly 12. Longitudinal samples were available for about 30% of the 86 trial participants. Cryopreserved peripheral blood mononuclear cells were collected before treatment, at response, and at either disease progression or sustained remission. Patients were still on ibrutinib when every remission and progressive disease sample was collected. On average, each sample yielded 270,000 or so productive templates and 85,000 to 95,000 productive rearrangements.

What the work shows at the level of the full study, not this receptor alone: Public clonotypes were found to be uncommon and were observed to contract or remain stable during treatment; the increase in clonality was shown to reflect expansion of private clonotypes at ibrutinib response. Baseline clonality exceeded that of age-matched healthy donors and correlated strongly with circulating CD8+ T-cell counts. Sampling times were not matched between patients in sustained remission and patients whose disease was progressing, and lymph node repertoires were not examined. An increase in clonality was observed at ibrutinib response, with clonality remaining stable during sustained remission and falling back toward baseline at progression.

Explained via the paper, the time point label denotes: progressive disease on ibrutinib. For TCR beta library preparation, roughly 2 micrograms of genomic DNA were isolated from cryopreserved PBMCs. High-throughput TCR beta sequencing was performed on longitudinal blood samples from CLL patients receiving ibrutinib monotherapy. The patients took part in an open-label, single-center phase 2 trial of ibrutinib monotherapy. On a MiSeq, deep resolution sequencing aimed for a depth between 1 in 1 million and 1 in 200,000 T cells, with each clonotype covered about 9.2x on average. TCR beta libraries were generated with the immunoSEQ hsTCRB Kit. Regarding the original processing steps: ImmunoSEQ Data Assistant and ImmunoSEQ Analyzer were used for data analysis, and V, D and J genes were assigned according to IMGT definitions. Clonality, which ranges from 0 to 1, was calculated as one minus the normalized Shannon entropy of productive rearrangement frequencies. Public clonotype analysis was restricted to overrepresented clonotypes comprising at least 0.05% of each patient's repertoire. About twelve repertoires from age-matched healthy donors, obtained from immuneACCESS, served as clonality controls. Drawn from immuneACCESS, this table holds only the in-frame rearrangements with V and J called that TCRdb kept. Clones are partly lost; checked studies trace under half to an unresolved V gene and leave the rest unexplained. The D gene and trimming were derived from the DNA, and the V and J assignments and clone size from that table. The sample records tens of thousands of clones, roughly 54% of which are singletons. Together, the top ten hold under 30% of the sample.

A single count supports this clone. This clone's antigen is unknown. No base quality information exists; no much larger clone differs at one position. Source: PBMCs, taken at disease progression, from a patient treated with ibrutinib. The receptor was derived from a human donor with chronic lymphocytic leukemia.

The CDR3 in this case is CSVVSGRPYNEQFF. The sequenced DNA is TGCAGCGTTGTATCTGGCCGGCCCTACAATGAGCAGTTCTTC. The rearrangement combines TRBV29-1 with TRBJ2-1; the D gene cannot be named for sure. CDR1 is given as SQVTM and CDR2 as ANQGSEA, both from the germline V gene. The cysteine opens and the phenylalanine closes a CDR3 of 14 amino acids. The read is trimmed to its CDR3 DNA, 42 bases read in frame from base 1. The V and J ends are trimmed by 4 bases and 2 bases, leaving 12 bases between them.